This entry features one TCR beta chain sequence. CDR3 length: 15 amino acids. V lost 5 bases, J lost 6 bases, and 6 bases stayed unmatched. The V gene's germline CDR1 is SGHRS and CDR2 YFSETQ. These data belong to a study of blood T cell repertoires in COVID-19. Study overall: Sites across the United States, Italy and Spain contributed samples from acute and convalescent COVID-19.

As handled by the study authors: For nucleated cells, counts were estimated from reference gene primer amplification. The table came from immunoSEQ multiplex PCR; TCRdb's copy has only in-frame clones and leaves some out. That table furnishes V, J and clone size, whereas the DNA furnished D and trimming. The profile covers 100,000 to 150,000 clones, with more than 75% appearing a single time and about 1.6% taken by the ten largest. This chain uses TRBV5-1 with TRBJ2-2; 11 bases are a match to TRBD1. The sequence derives from a human donor in a cohort sampled during active COVID-19. Sequenced input: peripheral blood. In DNA form, the CDR3 reads TGCGCCAGCAGGGCCGGGACAGGGGGTTCCGGGGAGCTGTTTTTT. This codes for CASRAGTGGSGELFF.